One sample yielded the 30 T cell receptor beta chains listed below, sequenced in a study of shared clonotypes between healthy human individuals (TCRdb year 2020). Receptors were amplified or captured by the immunoSEQ multiplex PCR assay. This is the immuneACCESS table as TCRdb keeps it, with only in-frame sequences that have V and J called. A part of the clones is gone; compared with another copy, unresolved V genes explain less than half, and the rest is unexplained. The sample table lists about 510,000 clones, roughly 79% of them with a count of one. Approximately 12% of the sample is held by the ten biggest clonotypes. Sample: PBMCs. The receptor set was obtained from a middle-aged woman in good health. Some clones in this sample may be carry-over from other donors' samples.

The chain employs TRBV4-1 and TRBJ2-6, with 8 nucleotides matching TRBD1. The CDR3 totals 21 residues. Trimming removed 1 base from V and 1 base from J; junction bases left unmatched: 15. CDR1 is MGHRA and CDR2 is YSYEKL in the germline V gene. The CDR3 sequence is CASSQGRYSRGRVSGANVLTF. The CDR3 DNA reads as TGCGCCAGCAGCCAAGGCCGCTACTCCAGGGGGCGCGTTTCTGGGGCCAACGTCCTGACTTTC.

A single count supports this clone. Other DNA sequences in this sample translate to the same CDR3. The chain joins TRBV19 to TRBJ2-7; D ambiguous. The V gene's germline CDR1 is LNHDA and CDR2 SQIVND (reference sequence). The CDR3 has 13 residues. V lost 5 bases, J lost 2 bases, and 10 bases lay in between. The DNA for the CDR3 is TGTGCCAGTAGTCTCGGACGCGCCTACGAGCAGTACTTC. It yields the protein CASSLGRAYEQYF.

The rearrangement uses TRBV6-1 and TRBJ2-2, with 7 nucleotides matching TRBD1. This CDR3 has 15 residues. Germline values: CDR1 MNHNS, CDR2 SASEGT. J was trimmed by 9 bases and V by 2 bases; bases with no gene match: 9. CDR3: CASSESRGRARELFF. The CDR3 DNA reads TGTGCCAGCAGTGAATCAAGGGGGCGGGCTAGGGAGCTGTTTTTT.

As DNA, the CDR3 is TGTGCCAGCAGCCCCGAGGTGGGGAGGGCCTATGAGACCCAGTACTTC. Residues: CASSPEVGRAYETQYF. This sequence joins TRBV7-9 and TRBJ2-5; 7 nucleotides align to TRBD2. Losses at the gene ends were 5 bases for V and 5 bases for J; bases not matched to a gene: 14. The CDR3 totals 16 residues. CDR1 and CDR2 (germline): SEHNR, FQNEAQ (reference sequence).

This clone has only one observation. The V and J genes are TRBV7-3 and TRBJ1-2; 7 bases agree with TRBD1. The CDR3 contains 13 residues. Trimming took 5 bases from V and 5 from J; bases not matched to a gene: 5. The germline gives CDR1 SGHTA, CDR2 FQGTGA. Written as DNA, the CDR3 is TGTGCCAGCAGCGCCGGACAGGATTATGGCTACACCTTC. Its protein is CASSAGQDYGYTF.

This clone was counted once. This CDR3 is CASSRRAGGATDTQYF. DNA of the CDR3: TGTGCCAGCAGCCGAAGGGCGGGAGGGGCCACAGATACGCAGTATTTT. The V call is TRBV7-3, the J call TRBJ2-3; 9 positions match TRBD2. Germline values: CDR1 SGHTA, CDR2 FQGTGA. The CDR3 totals 16 residues. Germline trimming cut 5 bases from V and 2 bases from J; bases unmatched to any gene: 8.

This clone was detected a few times. This sequence joins TRBV30 and TRBJ1-1; D is ambiguous. The CDR3 sequence is 11 residues long. CDR1 is GTSNPN and CDR2 is SVGIG in the germline V gene (reference sequence). V dropped 6 bases and J dropped 1 base, with 6 bases sitting between them. CDR3 region: CACLENTEAFF. CDR3 sequence (DNA): TGTGCCTGTCTTGAGAACACTGAAGCTTTCTTT.

The chain links TRBV6-1 to TRBJ2-1, with D maybe TRBD2 (6 bases). The CDR3 has 15 amino acids. Germline V lookup: CDR1 MNHNS, CDR2 SASEGT. The V end lost 3 bases, the J end lost 7 bases, and 16 bases lay between the germline ends. In DNA form, the CDR3 reads TGTGCCAGCAGTGATGGTTTCGCGGGGTTGAATGAGCAGTTCTTC. Translating it yields CASSDGFAGLNEQFF.

J is TRBJ2-2 and V is TRBV11-3, with TRBD1 matching over 11 bases. The CDR3 length is 15 residues. CDR1 is SGHNT and CDR2 is YENEEA in the germline V gene. Germline trimming cut 4 bases from V and 4 bases from J; bases unmatched to any gene: 2. The CDR3 nucleotides read TGTGCCAGCAGCTCCGGGACAGGGGGCACCGGGGAGCTGTTTTTT. Residues: CASSSGTGGTGELFF.

This clone was observed a single time. Additional DNA sequences in this sample encode the identical CDR3. This chain uses TRBV19 with TRBJ1-1, with D perhaps TRBD1 (6 bases). This CDR3 region has 13 residues. In germline, CDR1 is LNHDA, CDR2 SQIVND (reference sequence). Trimming removed 6 bases from V and 2 bases from J, with 10 bases in between. CDR3 bases: TGTGCCAGTAGCTACAGGGAAAACACTGAAGCTTTCTTT. Its protein product is CASSYRENTEAFF.

Regarding this clone: The junction differs from germline at one of its ends, possibly a read error. The chain uses TRBV7-3 and TRBJ2-1; D is uncertain. This CDR3 has 15 amino acids. Germline CDR1 SGHTA, CDR2 FQGTGA. CDR3 DNA sequence: TGTGCCAGCAGCCTAACCTCCCTCGCGATCGATGAGCAGTTCTTC. Protein sequence: CASSLTSLAIDEQFF.

The V and J genes are TRBV29-1 and TRBJ2-5, with 10 bases matching TRBD2. The V gene end was trimmed by 4 bases and the J gene end by 4 bases; junction bases not matched to a gene: 6. Germline-derived CDR1 and CDR2 are SQVTM and ANQGSEA. The CDR3 covers 14 residues. The DNA for the CDR3 is TGCAGCGTTGGGCTAGCGGGAGCGGCAGAGACCCAGTACTTC. Its translation: CSVGLAGAAETQYF. The variable domain in full, with the rest retrieved from reference TRBV29-1 and TRBJ2-5, is SAVISQKPSRDICQRGTSLTIQCQVDSQVTMMFWYRQQPGQSLTLIATANQGSEATYESGFVIDKFPISRPNLTFSTLTVSNMSPEDSSIYLCSVGLAGAAETQYFGPGTRLLVL.

The chain links TRBV4-3 to TRBJ2-1; 8 positions match TRBD2. This CDR3 comprises 19 residues. Per germline, CDR1 LGHNA and CDR2 YSLEER. With V trimmed by 0 bases and J by 0 bases, 10 bases remained unmatched. DNA of the CDR3: TGCGCCAGCAGCCAAGATCGCCCCCCCCTAGCGGGCTCCTACAATGAGCAGTTCTTC. This gives the protein CASSQDRPPLAGSYNEQFF.

The chain carries TRBV28 and TRBJ2-5; tentative D call: TRBD1 (7 bases). In germline, CDR1 is MDHEN, CDR2 SYDVKM. With 4 bases removed from V and 5 bases from J, the gap between germline ends came to 17 bases. The CDR3 extends over 15 amino acids. The chain's CDR3 is CASSSPKTGRETQYF. The CDR3 nucleotides are TGTGCCAGCAGTTCGCCCAAGACAGGGAGGGAGACCCAGTACTTC. Supplemented by reference TRBV28 and TRBJ2-5, the full variable domain reads DVKVTQSSRYLVKRTGEKVFLECVQDMDHENMFWYRQDPGLGLRLIYFSYDVKMKEKGDIPEGYSVSREKKERFSLILESASTNQTSMYLCASSSPKTGRETQYFGPGTRLLVL.

This clone was seen only once. The chain joins TRBV10-3 to TRBJ2-5; the D gene could be TRBD1 or TRBD2 (5 bases each). Trimming stripped 10 bases from V and 1 base from J, with 22 bases between. This CDR3 contains 16 residues. The V gene's germline CDR1 is ENHRY and CDR2 SYGVKD. The CDR3 spells CATRGEGQGFQETQYF. CDR3 nucleotide sequence: TGTGCCACCCGGGGAGAGGGGCAAGGATTCCAAGAGACCCAGTACTTC.

The chain combines TRBV28 with TRBJ2-7, with D maybe TRBD1 (5 bases). Trimming took off 2 bases at V and 2 bases at J, with 10 bases between the two ends. CDR1 and CDR2 (germline): MDHEN, SYDVKM. The CDR3 runs 14 residues. CDR3 protein: CASSLQGHPYEQYF. CDR3 in DNA: TGTGCCAGCAGTTTACAGGGTCACCCCTACGAGCAGTACTTC. Full variable domain (rest looked up from reference TRBV28 and TRBJ2-7): DVKVTQSSRYLVKRTGEKVFLECVQDMDHENMFWYRQDPGLGLRLIYFSYDVKMKEKGDIPEGYSVSREKKERFSLILESASTNQTSMYLCASSLQGHPYEQYFGPGTRLTVT.

The chain is built from TRBV11-2 and TRBJ1-1; D ambiguous. Between the trimmed V and J ends, which lost 2 bases and 3 bases, there was a span of 7 bases. Germline-derived CDR1 and CDR2 are SGHAT and FQNNGV. CDR3 length equals 13 residues. DNA for the CDR3: TGTGCCAGCAGCTTACGCGCGGACACTGAAGCTTTCTTT. It codes for CASSLRADTEAFF.

The V and J genes are TRBV30 and TRBJ2-7; D not resolved. The CDR3 covers 13 residues. Germline lookup yields CDR1 GTSNPN and CDR2 SVGIG (reference sequence). V was pared by 2 bases and J by 4 bases, with 12 bases between. CDR3 nucleotides: TGTGCCTGGAGTCGTTACCAGAATTACGAGCAGTACTTC. This gives the protein CAWSRYQNYEQYF.

V gene TRBV11-3 combines with J gene TRBJ2-1; D is unclear. Trimming stripped 5 bases from V and 4 bases from J, with 12 bases between. CDR3 length: 14 amino acids. CDR1 and CDR2 from the germline V gene are SGHNT and YENEEA. In nucleotides, the CDR3 is TGTGCCAGCAGCCCCGACCCACGGTACAATGAGCAGTTCTTC. Amino acid sequence: CASSPDPRYNEQFF.

In its sample, this clone was seen a few times. This chain joins TRBV7-2 and TRBJ2-5; D not certain. CDR1 and CDR2 (germline): SGHTA, FQGNSA. V lost 0 bases and J lost 5, with 13 bases in between. The CDR3 is 15 residues long. The CDR3 sequence: CASSLAMASLETQYF. The CDR3 region has the DNA TGTGCCAGCAGCTTAGCGATGGCTTCCCTCGAGACCCAGTACTTC.

The rearrangement uses TRBV18 and TRBJ1-1, with D possibly being TRBD1 (6 bases). Deletions cut 1 base from V and 0 bases from J, with 12 bases between. This CDR3 has 16 amino acids. Germline V gene lookup returns CDR1 KGHSH and CDR2 LQKENI. In DNA, the CDR3 is TGTGCCAGCTCACCACAGGACAGTACATTGAACACTGAAGCTTTCTTT. It specifies CASSPQDSTLNTEAFF.

In the case of this clone: The sample holds other DNA sequences that translate to the same CDR3. The chain employs TRBV7-2 and TRBJ2-2, with 7 bases identical to TRBD1. Trimming cost V 5 bases and J 1 base; bases outside gene matches: 4. The CDR3 spans 15 residues. CDR1 and CDR2 (germline): SGHTA, FQGNSA. The CDR3 DNA reads TGTGCCAGCAGCGGCCGGACAGGGAACACCGGGGAGCTGTTTTTT. Its protein is CASSGRTGNTGELFF. Complete variable domain (other parts from reference TRBV7-2 and TRBJ2-2): GAGVSQSPSNKVTEKGKDVELRCDPISGHTALYWYRQSLGQGLEFLIYFQGNSAPDKSGLPSDRFSAERTGGSVSTLTIQRTQQEDSAVYLCASSGRTGNTGELFFGEGSRLTVL.

The chain links TRBV25-1 to TRBJ2-5; 9 bases fit TRBD1. Germline CDR1 MGHDK, CDR2 SYGVNS. J was trimmed by 9 bases and V by 4 bases; bases with no gene match: 21. There are 18 residues in the CDR3. The CDR3 coding sequence is TGTGCCAGCAGTGTCCGGGACAGGGACCCTGACCCAAGTGGGGCCCAGTACTTC. As protein: CASSVRDRDPDPSGAQYF.

This chain connects TRBV11-1 to TRBJ2-1; 10 bases fit TRBD1. The trim removed 6 bases at V and 3 bases at J, leaving 2 bases unmatched. Germline CDR1 is SGHAT and CDR2 is FQDESV (reference sequence). The CDR3 consists of 14 residues. CDR3 residues: CASRTGGGYNEQFF. The CDR3 DNA reads TGTGCCAGCAGGACAGGGGGCGGCTACAATGAGCAGTTCTTC.

This chain links TRBV11-2 with TRBJ1-1; 10 bases are a match to TRBD1. The CDR3 runs 13 residues. CDR1 SGHAT and CDR2 FQNNGV come from the germline V gene. V dropped 6 bases and J dropped 10; count of bases not matched to a gene: 8. The CDR3 coding sequence is TGTGCCAGCAGAAACCTCCGGGACAGGGGAGCTTTCTTT. Translating gives CASRNLRDRGAFF.

Points on this clone: This CDR3 is also generated by other DNA sequences in the sample. The chain is built from TRBV15 and TRBJ1-3; 9 bases line up with TRBD1. J gave up 0 bases and V 3 bases, and 3 bases lay outside the gene matches. There are 16 residues in the CDR3. Per the germline V gene, CDR1 is LNHNV and CDR2 is YYDKDF (reference sequence). CDR3 loop: CATSRDRGPSGNTIYF. CDR3 nucleotide sequence: TGTGCCACCAGCAGGGACAGGGGCCCCTCTGGAAACACCATATATTTT.

The rearrangement uses TRBV27 and TRBJ2-7, with no clear D. V dropped 2 bases and J dropped 4 bases, with 15 bases sitting between them. CDR3 length equals 15 residues. Germline V CDR1 and CDR2: MNHEY, SMNVEV (reference sequence). The CDR3 DNA is TGTGCCAGCAGTTTAGGGTTCGGTTTCGGTTACGAGCAGTACTTC. This translates into CASSLGFGFGYEQYF.

This clone was observed a handful of times. V gene TRBV6-1 combines with J gene TRBJ1-1; perhaps TRBD1 as D (5 bases). Germline V gene data show CDR1 as MNHNS and CDR2 as SASEGT. This CDR3 is 13 amino acids long. V lost 6 bases and J lost 5, with 13 bases in between. The CDR3 spells CASSRFGGTEAFF. The DNA of the CDR3 is TGTGCCAGCAGCAGGTTTGGGGGGACTGAAGCTTTCTTT.

The V gene is TRBV7-3, the J gene TRBJ1-2; D is unresolved. CDR1 and CDR2 from the germline V gene are SGHTA and FQGTGA. V lost 0 bases to trimming and J lost 6 bases, with 11 bases between them. This CDR3 region has 14 residues. The CDR3 sequence: CASSLTSDGDGYTF. The CDR3 DNA follows: TGTGCCAGCAGCTTAACCTCGGACGGGGATGGCTACACCTTC.

In the case of this clone: Other DNA sequences in the sample encode the same CDR3. V usage is TRBV27 and J usage is TRBJ2-6; D remains ambiguous. The CDR3 has 13 residues. Germline V CDR1 and CDR2: MNHEY, SMNVEV (reference sequence). The V end lost 6 bases, the J end lost 1 base, and 4 bases lay between the germline ends. CDR3: CASRPSGANVLTF. The CDR3 region has the DNA TGTGCCAGCAGACCTTCTGGGGCCAACGTCCTGACTTTC. Full variable domain (remainder filled in from reference TRBV27 and TRBJ2-6): EAQVTQNPRYLITVTGKKLTVTCSQNMNHEYMSWYRQDPGLGLRQIYYSMNVEVTDKGDVPEGYKVSRKEKRNFPLILESPSPNQTSLYFCASRPSGANVLTFGAGSRLTVL.